This is a list of T cell receptor beta chains from one sample in a study of neurological immune-mediated disorders. TCRdb redid the calling of the 5' RACE reads with MiXCR, one entry per CDR3 protein. The sample holds under 85,000 distinct CDR3 sequences, roughly 15% seen once. The sequenced sample consisted of PBMCs. The receptors stem from a woman aged 50 to 65 in good health. Both conserved end residues are part of each CDR3. The D gene is left open where the match is weak. Clone size is not always given. Where it is, it says once, few, many or a class for expanded clones.

>TRBJ2-1|TRBV5-6|TRBD2|many
CASSGWTSGTHYNEQFF
TGTGCCAGCAGCGGGTGGACTAGCGGGACCCACTACAATGAGCAGTTCTTC
>TRBJ2-3|TRBV24-1|.|.
CATKGAGFTDTQYF
TGTGCCACCAAAGGAGCCGGATTCACAGATACGCAGTATTTT
>TRBJ2-5|TRBV7-2|TRBD2|many
CASSLDRVAGGLPQETQYF
TGTGCCAGCAGCTTAGATCGGGTAGCGGGGGGGCTTCCCCAAGAGACCCAGTACTTC
>TRBJ2-5|TRBV29-1|TRBD2|many
CSAGLAGGLGTQYF
TGCAGCGCTGGACTAGCGGGGGGGCTCGGGACCCAGTACTTC
>TRBJ1-2|TRBV12-3/TRBV12-4|.|many
CASSSGPWYGYTF
TGTGCCAGCAGTTCTGGACCATGGTATGGCTACACCTTC
>TRBJ2-7|TRBV12-3/TRBV12-4|.|many
CASSWSVGTLREQYF
TGTGCCAGCAGTTGGTCCGTCGGGACCCTGAGGGAGCAGTACTTC
>TRBJ1-2|TRBV11-2|.|many
CASSSNRGGGVYGYTF
TGTGCCAGCAGCTCCAACCGGGGGGGAGGGGTCTATGGCTACACCTTC
>TRBJ2-5|TRBV7-2|.|.
CASSFPQQTQYF
TGTGCCAGCAGCTTCCCCCAACAGACCCAGTACTTC
>TRBJ2-5|TRBV4-2|TRBD2|many
CASSQELAGGFETQYF
TGTGCCAGCAGCCAAGAACTAGCGGGGGGGTTTGAGACCCAGTACTTC
>TRBJ1-5|TRBV3-1|.|many
CASSQGLRQGSNQPQHF
TGTGCCAGCAGCCAAGGGTTGCGCCAGGGGAGCAATCAGCCCCAGCATTTT
>TRBJ2-1|TRBV11-1|TRBD2|many
CASSNPPRASGYYNEQFF
TGTGCCAGCAGCAATCCACCTCGGGCTAGCGGATACTACAATGAGCAGTTCTTC
>TRBJ2-2|TRBV9|.|many
CASSVGTLFTGELFF
TGTGCCAGCAGCGTAGGGACATTATTCACCGGGGAGCTGTTTTTT
>TRBJ2-3|TRBV7-6|TRBD2|.
CASSSSGGDTETQYF
TGTGCCAGCAGCTCTAGCGGGGGAGACACAGAAACGCAGTATTTT
>TRBJ2-5|TRBV20-1|TRBD1|many
CSARTGIEETQYF
TGCAGTGCTAGGACAGGGATCGAAGAGACCCAGTACTTC
>TRBJ1-5|TRBV20-1|TRBD1|once
CSARGGTDLQPQHF
TGCAGTGCTAGAGGTGGGACAGACTTGCAGCCCCAGCATTTT
>TRBJ2-7|TRBV20-1|TRBD2|many
CSASALGGGSYEQYF
TGCAGTGCTAGTGCCCTTGGCGGGGGCTCCTACGAGCAGTACTTC
>TRBJ2-7|TRBV7-2|.|many
CASSPPGRVPYEQYF
TGTGCCAGCAGCCCCCCTGGCAGGGTCCCCTACGAGCAGTACTTC
>TRBJ2-7|TRBV7-8|.|many
CASSLDSPYEQYF
TGTGCCAGCAGCTTAGACAGTCCCTACGAGCAGTACTTC
>TRBJ2-2|TRBV20-1|TRBD2|many
CSASGRAHGELFF
TGCAGTGCTAGCGGGAGGGCCCACGGGGAGCTGTTTTTT
>TRBJ1-2|TRBV29-1|TRBD1|many
CSVTGVGYGYTF
TGCAGCGTCACAGGGGTCGGCTATGGCTACACCTTC
>TRBJ1-1|TRBV12-5|.|.
CASGLGGTEAFF
TGTGCTAGTGGTTTGGGGGGAACTGAAGCTTTCTTT
>TRBJ2-2|TRBV4-1|TRBD2|.
CASSQGWSGSATGELFF
TGCGCCAGCAGCCAAGGGTGGAGCGGGAGCGCGACCGGGGAGCTGTTTTTT
>TRBJ2-7|TRBV28|TRBD1|many
CASRSFPGQGSYEQYF
TGTGCCAGCAGAAGCTTTCCGGGACAGGGTTCCTACGAGCAGTACTTC
>TRBJ2-1|TRBV5-1|TRBD2|many
CASSLTWRGGYNEQFF
TGCGCCAGCAGCTTGACTTGGCGGGGGGGTTACAATGAGCAGTTCTTC
>TRBJ2-1|TRBV12-3/TRBV12-4|TRBD2|many
CASHHRGVRNEQFF
TGTGCCAGCCATCACCGGGGGGTAAGGAATGAGCAGTTCTTC
>TRBJ2-5|TRBV7-8|.|.
CASSLRQQPGTQYF
TGTGCCAGCAGCTTAAGACAACAGCCGGGGACCCAGTACTTC
>TRBJ1-1|TRBV20-1|TRBD1|many
CSARDPRQGENTEAFF
TGCAGTGCTAGAGATCCGAGACAGGGGGAGAACACTGAAGCTTTCTTT
>TRBJ2-5|TRBV10-2|.|many
CASTRGGTGQETQYF
TGCGCCAGCACCCGAGGGGGAACAGGCCAAGAGACCCAGTACTTC
>TRBJ1-5|TRBV2|TRBD1|many
CASRGQGGLNQPQHF
TGTGCCAGCAGGGGACAGGGGGGGCTTAATCAGCCCCAGCATTTT
>TRBJ1-1|TRBV7-8|TRBD1|many
CASSLGRGVTEAFF
TGTGCCAGCAGCTTAGGCAGGGGGGTCACTGAAGCTTTCTTT
>TRBJ2-1|TRBV7-8|.|many
CASSLAHQEQFF
TGTGCCAGCAGCTTAGCGCATCAGGAGCAGTTCTTC
>TRBJ1-2|TRBV30|.|many
CAWSRGHYGYTF
TGTGCCTGGAGCAGGGGACACTATGGCTACACCTTC
>TRBJ2-1|TRBV4-2|TRBD2|.
CANSQELAGEIEQFF
TGTGCCAACAGCCAAGAACTAGCGGGGGAAATAGAGCAGTTCTTC
>TRBJ2-1|TRBV3-1|.|.
CASSPTGQIEQFF
TGTGCCAGCAGCCCGACCGGACAGATTGAGCAGTTCTTC
>TRBJ1-1|TRBV10-3|TRBD1|.
CATRQGFEEAFF
TGTGCCACCCGACAGGGTTTTGAAGAAGCTTTCTTT
>TRBJ1-3|TRBV30|.|many
CASSKAGLFQRNTIYF
TGTGCCTCGAGCAAGGCAGGGCTCTTCCAAAGGAACACCATATATTTT
>TRBJ1-1|TRBV29-1|.|many
CTYRRDGNTEAFF
TGCACCTACCGAAGGGATGGGAACACTGAAGCTTTCTTT
>TRBJ1-1|TRBV3-1|.|many
CASSRRDNEAEAFF
TGTGCCAGCAGCCGCCGGGACAATGAGGCTGAAGCTTTCTTT
>TRBJ1-6|TRBV6-1|.|few
CASSEMGDSPLHF
TGTGCCAGCAGTGAAATGGGGGATTCACCCCTCCACTTT
>TRBJ2-7|TRBV10-3|TRBD1|many
CAIKNAGGVDEQYF
TGTGCCATCAAGAATGCAGGGGGCGTGGACGAGCAGTACTTC
>TRBJ2-1|TRBV5-6|TRBD2|many
CASSQGLAGVFEQFF
TGTGCCAGCAGCCAAGGACTAGCGGGAGTGTTTGAGCAGTTCTTC
>TRBJ2-7|TRBV5-1|.|many
CASSSGTDSYEQYF
TGCGCCAGCAGCTCCGGGACGGACTCCTACGAGCAGTACTTC
>TRBJ2-1|TRBV5-1|.|.
CASSRDLSYHEQFF
TGCGCCAGCAGCAGGGACCTCTCCTACCATGAGCAGTTCTTC
>TRBJ2-3|TRBV3-1|TRBD2|many
CASSRRLAGGADTQYF
TGTGCCAGCAGCCGACGGCTAGCGGGAGGGGCAGATACGCAGTATTTT
>TRBJ2-5|TRBV20-1|.|many
CSARVGVQETQYF
TGCAGTGCTAGGGTCGGGGTGCAAGAGACCCAGTACTTC